These 21 T cell receptor beta chains share one sample of origin, sequenced in a study of CD8+ T cells in alopecia areata. It was with CD4, CD8alpha, NKG2D, NKG2ACE and other markers that pooled cutaneous lymph node cells were sorted. Investigators isolated RNA and reverse transcribed it into cDNA to act as the sequencing template. Some clones are missing from TCRdb's copy, which holds only in-frame ones; the method was immunoSEQ multiplex PCR. Captured here are around 300,000 clones, none seen once; the top ten comprise roughly 1.2%. Input material: CD4+ T cells sorted from a lymph node. All receptors derive from a C3H/HeJ mouse with alopecia areata. For the strain, the MHC haplotype given is H2-k.

This clone appeared a few times. The gene names given are mouse names. With the read ending 4 residues before the CDR3 end, the germline J gene is used to fill in that end. Other nucleotide sequences from this sample produce the same CDR3. V is TRBV1 and J is TRBJ2-1; 7 bases are a match to TRBD1. There are 13 residues in the CDR3. Germline V gene sequence: CDR1 NSQYPW, CDR2 LRSPGD (reference sequence). Losses at the gene ends were 3 bases for V and 4 bases for J; bases not matched to a gene: 0. The sequenced CDR3 bases are TGCACCTGCAGTGCGGACAGGTATGCT. Residues: CTCSADRYA. In full, the CDR3 is CTCSADRYAEQFF.

Regarding this clone: Germline and genes: mouse. The read comes to an end 4 residues before the CDR3 does, leaving the germline J gene to fill in the end. Distinct nucleotide sequences in the sample also encode this CDR3. V usage is TRBV13-2 and J usage is TRBJ2-5; possible D gene TRBD1, 6 bases. With 4 bases removed from V and 0 bases from J, the gap between germline ends came to 6 bases. Germline CDR1 and CDR2: NNHNN and SYGAGS (reference sequence). This CDR3 has 13 amino acids. This chain's CDR3 is CASGQGNQDTQYF. The part of the CDR3 DNA that was read is TGTGCCAGCGGTCAGGGGAACCAAGAC.

This clone has more than one count but fewer than ten. Gene names denote mouse genes. The read is 4 residues too short to cover the CDR3 end, so that end is filled in from the germline J gene. The V and J genes are TRBV3 and TRBJ2-1; 8 positions agree with TRBD2. Germline V gene lookup returns CDR1 SNHLY and CDR2 FYNGKV (reference sequence). Trimming took 5 bases from V and 1 from J; bases not matched to a gene: 7. This CDR3 is built from 16 residues. CDR3 DNA, as far as it was read: TGTGCCAGCAGCCCCCTGACTGGGGAGAACTATGCT. This encodes CASSPLTGENYA. The CDR3 reads in full as CASSPLTGENYAEQFF.

This clone was detected only a few times. Gene names are mouse gene names. The same CDR3 can be traced to other DNA sequences in this sample. CDR3 sequence reads: CASRLGGEDTQYF. The CDR3 DNA, read in part, is TGTGCCAGCAGACTGGGGGGGGAAGAC. J is TRBJ2-5 and V is TRBV13-3, with 10 bases lining up with TRBD2. The DNA ends 4 residues before the CDR3 does, and the rest of the CDR3 is filled in from the germline J gene. CDR1 NNHDY and CDR2 SYVADS come from the germline V gene. The CDR3 covers 13 residues.

This clone turned up a few times. Gene names and germline refer to mouse. The CDR3 here is CASGPANTGQLYF. Partial CDR3 DNA: TGTGCCAGCGGTCCAGCAAACACCGGG. The chain recombines TRBV13-2 with TRBJ2-2; D gene ambiguous. The read stops 4 residues short of the end of the CDR3; the missing end is completed from the germline J gene. CDR3 length: 13 amino acids. The germline V gene has CDR1 NNHNN and CDR2 SYGAGS (reference sequence). V lost 4 bases and J lost 0, with 4 bases in between.

As concerns this clone: The gene names here belong to mouse. Coverage ceases 4 residues before the CDR3 finishes, and the germline J gene fills in the end. At the DNA level, this CDR3 is encoded by other sequences in the same sample as well. The gene calls are TRBV12-1 and TRBJ2-3; TRBD1 matches at 10 bases. Germline V CDR1 and CDR2: SGHSN, HYEKVE. With 4 bases clipped from V and 0 bases from J, the junction kept 3 bases outside the gene matches. The CDR3 runs to 15 residues. Partial CDR3 DNA: TGTGCCAGCTCGCTGACAGGGGGCAGTGCAGAA. As protein: CASSLTGGSAE. The complete CDR3 protein is CASSLTGGSAETLYF.

Notes on this clone: Gene names denote mouse genes. The read halts 4 residues ahead of the CDR3 end, with the missing end drawn from the germline J gene. The same CDR3 can be traced to other DNA sequences in this sample. V usage is TRBV13-1 and J usage is TRBJ2-1, with 9 bases lining up with TRBD2. Germline values: CDR1 NSHNY, CDR2 SYGAGN. The junction had 0 bases not matched to a gene; V was cut back by 0 bases and J by 5 bases. This CDR3 is built from 14 residues. The DNA read from the CDR3 is TGTGCCAGCAGTGATGGGACTGGGGATGCT. This sequence encodes CASSDGTGDA. The whole CDR3 reads CASSDGTGDAEQFF.

This clone was detected only a few times. Here the gene names and germline are mouse. The read finishes 4 residues shy of the CDR3 end, and the germline J gene is used to complete it. The V and J genes are TRBV17 and TRBJ2-1; 9 bases are a match to TRBD1. Per the germline V gene, CDR1 is MNHDT and CDR2 is YYDKIL. Losses at the gene ends were 5 bases for V and 5 bases for J; bases not matched to a gene: 4. The CDR3 consists of 14 residues. The CDR3: CASSPDRGDAEQFF. The sequenced part of the CDR3 DNA is TGTGCTAGCAGTCCGGACAGGGGAGATGCT.

As to this clone: Gene names and germline refer to mouse. The read terminates 4 residues before the CDR3 end, so the remaining end is supplied by the germline J gene. The chain joins TRBV19 to TRBJ1-1, with 7 bases aligning to TRBD1. Germline V CDR1 and CDR2: FNHDT, SITEND (reference sequence). The CDR3 runs 12 residues. Incomplete CDR3 DNA: TGTGCCAGCAGTTCCGGGACAGCA. Its protein is CASSSGTA. The complete CDR3 protein is CASSSGTAEVFF.

This clone has a count of ten or more. Each gene name is a mouse one. The DNA ends 4 residues before the CDR3 does, and the rest of the CDR3 is filled in from the germline J gene. This rearrangement joins TRBV5 to TRBJ2-7; 7 bases are shared with TRBD1. This CDR3 spans 15 amino acids. The J segment lost 0 bases and the V segment lost 0 bases, leaving 2 bases of the junction unmatched. CDR1 is LGHNA and CDR2 is YNLKQL in the germline V gene (reference sequence). The covered CDR3 bases are TGTGCCAGCAGCCAAGATGGGGACAGCTCCTAT. This gives the protein CASSQDGDSSY. The full CDR3 is CASSQDGDSSYEQYF.

Comment on this clone: Mouse gene names apply. The sequenced fragment ends 4 residues before the CDR3 boundary, so the rest is inferred from the germline J gene. This sequence joins TRBV29 and TRBJ2-7, with 9 bases matching TRBD1. Germline assignment: CDR1 MSHET and CDR2 SYDVDS. The CDR3 is 13 residues long. CDR3 DNA (partial): TGTGCTAGCAGACCCGGGACAGGGTAT. Protein sequence: CASRPGTGY. The full CDR3 reads CASRPGTGYEQYF.

As regards this clone: One base away lies a much larger clone, so this may be a sequencing read error. The gene names given are mouse names. The DNA ends 4 residues before the CDR3 does, and the rest of the CDR3 is filled in from the germline J gene. The chain carries TRBV13-3 and TRBJ2-1, with a tentative D call TRBD1 (5 bases). This CDR3 spans 13 amino acids. CDR1 is NNHDY and CDR2 is SYVADS in the germline V gene. Trimming stripped 6 bases from V and 0 bases from J, with 7 bases between. CDR3 bases read: TGTGCCAGCAAGGACAATAACTATGCT. Encoded protein: CASKDNNYA. The whole CDR3 reads CASKDNNYAEQFF.

Details on this clone: Mouse names are used for the genes. With the read ending 4 residues before the CDR3 end, the germline J gene is used to fill in that end. This chain links TRBV1 with TRBJ2-2; D unclear. V was clipped by 0 bases and J by 1 base, with 6 bases between them. This CDR3 has 15 residues. Germline V gene data show CDR1 as NSQYPW and CDR2 as LRSPGD (reference sequence). CDR3 sequence reads: CTCSADSENTGQLYF. The CDR3 bases that were read are TGCACCTGCAGTGCAGATTCAGAAAACACCGGG. Complete variable domain (other parts from reference TRBV1 and TRBJ2-2): VTLLEQNPRWRLVPRGQAVNLRCILKNSQYPWMSWYQQDLQKQLQWLFTLRSPGDKEVKSLPGADYLATRVTDTELRLQVANMSQGRTLYCTCSADSENTGQLYFGEGSKLTVL.

In its sample, this clone was seen a few times. Gene names denote mouse genes. The read halts 3 residues ahead of the CDR3 end, with the missing end drawn from the germline J gene. This chain links TRBV1 with TRBJ1-6, with D possibly being TRBD1 (6 bases). TRBJ1-6 is classed as an ORF, of uncertain function. The length of the CDR3 is 16 residues. Trimming took off 5 bases at V and 0 bases at J, with 11 bases between the two ends. Germline loops: CDR1 NSQYPW, CDR2 LRSPGD (reference sequence). CDR3 bases read: TGCACCTGCAGTCCCCCAGGGGCTTCCTATAATTCGCCC. Protein product: CTCSPPGASYNSP. The CDR3 as a whole reads CTCSPPGASYNSPLYF.

Note on this clone: Gene names are mouse gene names. The read terminates 4 residues before the CDR3 end, so the remaining end is supplied by the germline J gene. V gene TRBV29 combines with J gene TRBJ2-1; maybe TRBD2 (6 bases). Germline V lookup: CDR1 MSHET, CDR2 SYDVDS. CDR3 size: 14 residues. With 6 bases removed from V and 3 bases from J, the gap between germline ends came to 12 bases. CDR3 sequence: CASRNWESYAEQFF. Incomplete CDR3 DNA: TGTGCTAGCAGAAACTGGGAGTCCTATGCT.

This clone was seen only a few times. The germline and genes are mouse ones. The read falls 4 residues short of the CDR3 end, and the missing part is taken from the germline J gene. The V call is TRBV1, the J call TRBJ2-1, with D tentatively TRBD1 (5 bases). This CDR3 contains 14 residues. Germline V gives CDR1 NSQYPW, CDR2 LRSPGD (reference sequence). V was cut by 6 bases and J by 0 bases, with 9 bases left in between. Incomplete CDR3 DNA: TGCACCTGCAGAAGACAGAATAACTATGCT. Its translation is CTCRRQNNYA. The whole CDR3 region reads CTCRRQNNYAEQFF.

Turning to this clone: These gene names are mouse names. Read coverage stops 4 residues before the CDR3 terminus; the germline J gene supplies the remainder. The chain joins TRBV13-2 to TRBJ2-5; no firm D call. The V gene's germline CDR1 is NNHNN and CDR2 SYGAGS (reference sequence). The CDR3 totals 13 residues. CDR3 bases read: TGTGCCAGCGGTGATGCACCAGAAGAC. Protein: CASGDAPED. The entire CDR3 protein is CASGDAPEDTQYF.

This clone was seen more than once but under ten times. Mouse gene names and germline throughout. With the read ending 4 residues before the CDR3 end, the germline J gene is used to fill in that end. The V and J genes are TRBV5 and TRBJ1-2; TRBD1 matches at 8 bases. The germline V gene encodes CDR1 LGHNA and CDR2 YNLKQL (reference sequence). The CDR3 is 13 amino acids. The CDR3 spells CASSQEGTGDYTF. The CDR3 bases that were read are TGTGCCAGCAGCCAAGAGGGGACAGGC.

On this clone itself: Mouse gene names apply. Read data end 4 residues before the CDR3 end; the end is taken from the germline J gene. Other DNA sequences from this sample encode an identical CDR3 as well. V and J are TRBV31 and TRBJ1-2, with D perhaps TRBD1 (6 bases). The V gene's germline CDR1 is GKSSPN and CDR2 SITVG. V lost 0 bases and J lost 0, with 11 bases in between. The CDR3 spans 15 residues. The sequenced part of the CDR3 DNA is TGTGCCTGGAGTCTTAGGGGACATGCAAACTCC. Its protein is CAWSLRGHANS. The CDR3 in its entirety is CAWSLRGHANSDYTF.

This clone was seen only a few times. These gene names are mouse names. The read comes to an end 4 residues before the CDR3 does, leaving the germline J gene to fill in the end. This sample also contains other DNA sequences that code for the same CDR3. This chain links TRBV1 with TRBJ2-5; tentatively, D is TRBD1 (6 bases). V was clipped by 1 base and J by 0 bases, with 8 bases between them. There are 15 residues in the CDR3. The germline V gene encodes CDR1 NSQYPW and CDR2 LRSPGD (reference sequence). The CDR3 reads CTCSAARGNQDTQYF. The part of the CDR3 DNA that was read is TGCACCTGCAGTGCAGCCAGGGGTAACCAAGAC.

Only a few counts were recorded for this clone. Genes here carry mouse names. The DNA ends 4 residues before the CDR3 does, and the rest of the CDR3 is filled in from the germline J gene. The rearrangement links TRBV5 to TRBJ1-1; TRBD1 matches 10 bases. CDR1 is LGHNA and CDR2 is YNLKQL in the germline V gene (reference sequence). The CDR3 has 13 residues. The sequenced CDR3 bases are TGTGCCAGCAGCCAAGGGACAGGGGGA. Translated: CASSQGTGG. The whole CDR3 is CASSQGTGGEVFF.